This T cell receptor beta chain was profiled in a study of tumor-infiltrating lymphocytes in primary liver carcinoma. For the study at large: Patients were men and women aged 30 to 69 years.

Alongside blood RNA obtained from unsorted whole blood, germline DNA was also extracted. This clonotype was found many times. The target antigen is unknown. In germline, CDR1 is MGHRA, CDR2 YSYEKL. CDR3 length: 16 residues. V trimming: 6 bases; J trimming: 6 bases; junction bases outside the gene matches: 8. General study findings and limits: The difference in top-250-clone fraction between tumors and blood was significant, favoring tumors (p = 0.039).

TCR beta cDNA came from 400 to 500 ng total RNA, primed with a constant-region primer. Amplification in three nested multiplex PCR rounds with slightly modified ARM-PCR gave rise to TCR beta libraries. Each of the first two PCR rounds ran roughly 9 cycles with TRBV1-TRBV30 forward and C-beta reverse primers. Via MiXCR, TCRdb re-called the multiplex PCR reads, giving one row per CDR3 protein. The table includes 250,000 to 400,000 distinct CDR3 sequences, 65% detected once. The TCR originated in a middle-aged man with primary liver carcinoma and hepatitis B virus infection. The chain combines TRBV4-1 with TRBJ2-2; 12 nucleotides match TRBD1. The specimen sequenced was peripheral blood. CDR3 DNA: TGCGCCAGCAGGCCTATCCGGGACAGGGGGCCCGGGGAGCTGTTTTTT. Translation: CASRPIRDRGPGELFF.